The clone carrying this TCR beta chain was seen only a few times. This CDR3 is 14 amino acids long. The germline V gene encodes CDR1 SQVTM and CDR2 ANQGSEA. V lost 5 bases to trimming and J lost 3 bases; unmatched junction nucleotides: 7. The entry originates in a study of response to subunit inactivated influenza vaccine. TCRdb re-analysed the RT-PCR reads in MiXCR, keeping a single row per CDR3 protein. There are roughly 540,000 distinct CDR3 sequences in the sample; around 25% occur only once, and 2.5% to 3% lies in the top ten. These data are also associated with another study on T cells expressing NK-cell markers. Turning to that study: UMIs were included in TCR beta cDNA generated by 5'RACE template switching. Dominance of the CD3+CD56-NKG2C+ fraction by these clonotypes also held in four donors. HCMV specificity of the expanded NKG2C+ T cell clones stayed unclear.

Material: CD4+ T cells sorted from PBMCs, obtained 11 to 12 days after vaccination. This chain links TRBV29-1 with TRBJ1-1; TRBD1 matches 9 bases. The receptor was isolated from a man aged 45-65 years who received an inactivated influenza vaccine. The CDR3 DNA follows: TGCAGCGTTCGAAAGGGACAGGGAGACACTGAAGCTTTCTTT. This encodes CSVRKGQGDTEAFF.